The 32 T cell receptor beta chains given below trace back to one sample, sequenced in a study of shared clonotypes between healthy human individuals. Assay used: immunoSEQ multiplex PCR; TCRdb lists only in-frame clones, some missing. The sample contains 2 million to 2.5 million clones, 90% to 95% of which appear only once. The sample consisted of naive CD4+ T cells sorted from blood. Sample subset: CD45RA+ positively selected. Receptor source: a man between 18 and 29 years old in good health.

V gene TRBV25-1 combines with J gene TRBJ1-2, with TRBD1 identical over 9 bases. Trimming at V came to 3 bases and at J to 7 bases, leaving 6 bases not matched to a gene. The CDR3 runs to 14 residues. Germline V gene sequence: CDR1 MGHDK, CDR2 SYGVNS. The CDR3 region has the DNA TGTGCCAGCAGTGAGCCGGACAGGGGTGGTGGCTACACCTTC. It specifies CASSEPDRGGGYTF.

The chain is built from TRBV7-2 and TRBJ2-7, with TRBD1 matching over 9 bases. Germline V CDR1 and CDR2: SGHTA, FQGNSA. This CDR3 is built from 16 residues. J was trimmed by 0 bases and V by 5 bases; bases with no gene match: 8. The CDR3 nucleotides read TGTGCCAGCAGCCACAGGCCGGGACAGGGCTCCTACGAGCAGTACTTC. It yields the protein CASSHRPGQGSYEQYF.

The CDR3 reads CASSLYTTYEQYF. The CDR3 region has the DNA TGTGCCAGCAGCTTGTACACCACCTACGAGCAGTACTTC. V is TRBV5-6 and J is TRBJ2-7; D not resolved. The CDR3 extends over 13 amino acids. V was shortened by 1 base and J by 2 bases, with 7 bases between the two germline ends. Germline CDR1 SGHDT, CDR2 YYEEEE.

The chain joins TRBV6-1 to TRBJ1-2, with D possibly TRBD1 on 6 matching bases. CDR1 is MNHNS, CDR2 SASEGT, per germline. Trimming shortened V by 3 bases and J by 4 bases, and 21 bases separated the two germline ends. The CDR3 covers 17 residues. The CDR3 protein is CASSELTVQGIIYGYTF. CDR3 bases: TGTGCCAGCAGTGAGTTAACAGTACAGGGAATTATCTATGGCTACACCTTC.

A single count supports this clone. CDR3 region: CASSFVGSNQPQHF. CDR3 DNA sequence: TGTGCCAGCAGCTTCGTCGGGAGCAATCAGCCCCAGCATTTT. The V gene is TRBV6-6, the J gene TRBJ1-5, with D uncertain. Per germline, CDR1 MNHNY and CDR2 SVGAGI (reference sequence). V gave up 6 bases and J gave up 1 base, with 10 bases separating them. This CDR3 has 14 amino acids.

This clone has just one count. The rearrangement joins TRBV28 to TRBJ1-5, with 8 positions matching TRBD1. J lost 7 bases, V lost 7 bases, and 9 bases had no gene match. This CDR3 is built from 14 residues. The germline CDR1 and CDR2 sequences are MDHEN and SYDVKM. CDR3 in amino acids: CASIRGQGRQPQHF. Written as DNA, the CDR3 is TGTGCCAGCATCCGCGGACAGGGAAGGCAGCCCCAGCATTTT.

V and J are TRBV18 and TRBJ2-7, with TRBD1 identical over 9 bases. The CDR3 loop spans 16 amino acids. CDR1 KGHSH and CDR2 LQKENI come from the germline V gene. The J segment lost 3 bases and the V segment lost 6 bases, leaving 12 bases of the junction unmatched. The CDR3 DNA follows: TGTGCCAGCTCCTCCTCCCTGGGACAGGGCCTCTACGAGCAGTACTTC. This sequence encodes CASSSSLGQGLYEQYF.

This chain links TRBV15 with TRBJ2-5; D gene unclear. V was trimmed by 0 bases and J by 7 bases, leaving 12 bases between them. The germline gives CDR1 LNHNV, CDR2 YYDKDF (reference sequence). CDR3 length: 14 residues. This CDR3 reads CATSRDGRLPTQYF. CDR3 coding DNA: TGTGCCACCAGCAGAGATGGGCGTCTCCCGACCCAGTACTTC.

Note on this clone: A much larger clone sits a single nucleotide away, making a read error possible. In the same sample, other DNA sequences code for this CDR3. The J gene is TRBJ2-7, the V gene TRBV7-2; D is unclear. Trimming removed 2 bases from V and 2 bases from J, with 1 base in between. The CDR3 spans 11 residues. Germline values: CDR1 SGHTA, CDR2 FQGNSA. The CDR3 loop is CASSLTYEQYF. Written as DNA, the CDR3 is TGTGCCAGCAGCTTAACCTACGAGCAGTACTTC.

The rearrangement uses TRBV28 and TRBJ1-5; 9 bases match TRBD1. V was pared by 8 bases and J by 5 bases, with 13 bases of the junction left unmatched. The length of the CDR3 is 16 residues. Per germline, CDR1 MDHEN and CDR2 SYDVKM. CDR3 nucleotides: TGTGCCAGCCGAACCCCGAGACAGGGGGTCCATCAGCCCCAGCATTTT. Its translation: CASRTPRQGVHQPQHF.

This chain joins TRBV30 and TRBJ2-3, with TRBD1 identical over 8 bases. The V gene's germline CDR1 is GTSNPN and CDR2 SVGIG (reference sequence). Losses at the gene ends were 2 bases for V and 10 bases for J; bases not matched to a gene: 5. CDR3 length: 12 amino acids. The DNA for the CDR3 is TGTGCCTGGAGTATAGACAGGGGTCCGCAGTATTTT. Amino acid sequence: CAWSIDRGPQYF.

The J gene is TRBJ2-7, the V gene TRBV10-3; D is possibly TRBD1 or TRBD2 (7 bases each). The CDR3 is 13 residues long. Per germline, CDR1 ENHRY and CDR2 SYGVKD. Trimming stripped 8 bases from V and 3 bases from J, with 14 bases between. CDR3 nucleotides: TGTGCCATCTGCCAGGGGGGGGTCTACGAGCAGTACTTC. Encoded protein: CAICQGGVYEQYF.

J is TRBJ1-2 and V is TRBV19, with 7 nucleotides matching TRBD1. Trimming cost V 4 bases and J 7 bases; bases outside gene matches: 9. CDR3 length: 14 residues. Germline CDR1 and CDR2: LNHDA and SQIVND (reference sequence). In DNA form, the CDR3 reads TGTGCCAGTAGTACCCCGCAGGGGGATCTTGGCTACACCTTC. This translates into CASSTPQGDLGYTF.

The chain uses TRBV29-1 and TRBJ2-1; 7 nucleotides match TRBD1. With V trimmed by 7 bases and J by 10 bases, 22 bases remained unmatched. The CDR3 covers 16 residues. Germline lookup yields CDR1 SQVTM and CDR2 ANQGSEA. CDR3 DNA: TGCAGCGGATTCATAACCGGGACAGTGAAGAGGTACGAGCAGTTCTTC. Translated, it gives CSGFITGTVKRYEQFF.

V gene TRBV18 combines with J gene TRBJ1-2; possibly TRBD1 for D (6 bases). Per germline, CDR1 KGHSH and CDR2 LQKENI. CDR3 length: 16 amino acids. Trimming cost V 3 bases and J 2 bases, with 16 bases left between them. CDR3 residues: CASSPRFSGENYGYTF. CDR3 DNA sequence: TGTGCCAGCTCACCTAGGTTCTCAGGGGAGAACTATGGCTACACCTTC. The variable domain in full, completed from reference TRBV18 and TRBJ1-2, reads NAGVMQNPRHLVRRRGQEARLRCSPMKGHSHVYWYRQLPEEGLKFMVYLQKENIIDESGMPKERFSAEFPKEGPSILRIQQVVRGDSAAYFCASSPRFSGENYGYTFGSGTRLTVV.

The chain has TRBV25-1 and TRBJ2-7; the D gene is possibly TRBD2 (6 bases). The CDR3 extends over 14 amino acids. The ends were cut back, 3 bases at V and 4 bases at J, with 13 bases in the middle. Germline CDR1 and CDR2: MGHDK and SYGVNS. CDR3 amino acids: CASSDSGSLYEQYF. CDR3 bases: TGTGCCAGCAGTGATTCCGGGAGCCTTTACGAGCAGTACTTC.

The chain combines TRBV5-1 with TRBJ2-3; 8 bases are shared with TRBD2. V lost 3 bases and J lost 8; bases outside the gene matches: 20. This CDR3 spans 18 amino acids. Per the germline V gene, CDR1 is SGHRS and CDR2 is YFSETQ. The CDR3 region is CASSSLPGLGVQLGTQYF. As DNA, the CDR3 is TGCGCCAGCAGCTCGCTTCCGGGACTAGGGGTTCAGCTAGGTACGCAGTATTTT.

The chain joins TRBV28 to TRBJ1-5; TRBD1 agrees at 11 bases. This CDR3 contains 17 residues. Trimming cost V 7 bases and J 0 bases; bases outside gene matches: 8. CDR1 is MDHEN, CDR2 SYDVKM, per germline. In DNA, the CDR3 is TGTGCCAGCACCTCCGGGACAGGGGGGTATAGCAATCAGCCCCAGCATTTT. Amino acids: CASTSGTGGYSNQPQHF. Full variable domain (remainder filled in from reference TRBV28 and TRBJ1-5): DVKVTQSSRYLVKRTGEKVFLECVQDMDHENMFWYRQDPGLGLRLIYFSYDVKMKEKGDIPEGYSVSREKKERFSLILESASTNQTSMYLCASTSGTGGYSNQPQHFGDGTRLSIL.

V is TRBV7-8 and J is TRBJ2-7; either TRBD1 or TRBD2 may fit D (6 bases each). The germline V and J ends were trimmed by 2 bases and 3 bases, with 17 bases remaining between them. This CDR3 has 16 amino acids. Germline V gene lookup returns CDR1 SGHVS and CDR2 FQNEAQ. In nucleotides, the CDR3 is TGTGCCAGCAGCTTAAGGGCCGGGGGACACCTCTACGAGCAGTACTTC. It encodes CASSLRAGGHLYEQYF.

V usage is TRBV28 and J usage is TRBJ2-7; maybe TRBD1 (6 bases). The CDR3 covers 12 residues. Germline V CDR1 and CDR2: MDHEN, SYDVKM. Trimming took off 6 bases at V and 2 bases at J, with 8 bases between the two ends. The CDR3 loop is CASRDSPYEQYF. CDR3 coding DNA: TGTGCCAGCAGGGACAGTCCCTACGAGCAGTACTTC.

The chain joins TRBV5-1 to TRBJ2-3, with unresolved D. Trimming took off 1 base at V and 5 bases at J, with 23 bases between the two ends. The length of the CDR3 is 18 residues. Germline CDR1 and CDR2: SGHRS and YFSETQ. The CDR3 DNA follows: TGCGCCAGCAGCTTGTCCCTAGGATTGGATAGAGTGCAAGATACGCAGTATTTT. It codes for CASSLSLGLDRVQDTQYF.

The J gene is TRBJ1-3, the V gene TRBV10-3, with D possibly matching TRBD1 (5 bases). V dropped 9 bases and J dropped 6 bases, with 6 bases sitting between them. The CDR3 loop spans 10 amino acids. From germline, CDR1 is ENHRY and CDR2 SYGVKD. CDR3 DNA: TGTGCCATGGGGGAAAACACCATATATTTT. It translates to CAMGENTIYF.

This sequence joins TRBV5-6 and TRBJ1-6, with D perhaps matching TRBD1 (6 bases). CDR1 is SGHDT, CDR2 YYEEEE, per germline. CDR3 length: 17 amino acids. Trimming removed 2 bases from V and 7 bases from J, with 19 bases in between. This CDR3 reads CASSFYVDSAGNSPLHF. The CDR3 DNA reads TGTGCCAGCAGCTTTTATGTGGACAGTGCTGGAAATTCACCCCTCCACTTT.

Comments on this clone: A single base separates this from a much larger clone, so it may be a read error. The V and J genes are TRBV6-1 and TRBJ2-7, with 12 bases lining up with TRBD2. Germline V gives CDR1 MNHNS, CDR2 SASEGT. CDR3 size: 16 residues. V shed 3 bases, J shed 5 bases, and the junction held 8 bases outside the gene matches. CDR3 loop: CASSESTSGSRNEQYF. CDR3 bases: TGTGCCAGCAGTGAGTCGACTAGCGGGAGTAGGAACGAGCAGTACTTC.

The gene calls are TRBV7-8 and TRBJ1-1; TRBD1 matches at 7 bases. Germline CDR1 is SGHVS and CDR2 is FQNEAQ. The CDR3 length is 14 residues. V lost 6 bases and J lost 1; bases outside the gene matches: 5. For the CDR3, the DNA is TGTGCCAGCAGAAGAGGGACAGCGAACACTGAAGCTTTCTTT. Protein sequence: CASRRGTANTEAFF.

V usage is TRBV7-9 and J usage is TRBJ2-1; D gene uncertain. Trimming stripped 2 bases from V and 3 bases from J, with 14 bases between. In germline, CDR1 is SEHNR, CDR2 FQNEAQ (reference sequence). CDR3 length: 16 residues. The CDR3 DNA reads TGTGCCAGCAGCTTAACCCTTAGGGCCGACTACAATGAGCAGTTCTTC. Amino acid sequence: CASSLTLRADYNEQFF.

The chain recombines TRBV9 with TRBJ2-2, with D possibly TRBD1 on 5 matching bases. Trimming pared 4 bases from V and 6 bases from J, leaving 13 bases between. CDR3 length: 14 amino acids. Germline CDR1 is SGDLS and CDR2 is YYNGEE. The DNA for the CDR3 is TGTGCCAGCAGCATTGGGGCGGTACCCGGGGAGCTGTTTTTT. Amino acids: CASSIGAVPGELFF.

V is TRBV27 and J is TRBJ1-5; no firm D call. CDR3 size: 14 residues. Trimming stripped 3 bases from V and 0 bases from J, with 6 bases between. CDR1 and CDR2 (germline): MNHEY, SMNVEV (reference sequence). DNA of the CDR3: TGTGCCAGCAGTTTTGCCGGTAGCAATCAGCCCCAGCATTTT. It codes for CASSFAGSNQPQHF.

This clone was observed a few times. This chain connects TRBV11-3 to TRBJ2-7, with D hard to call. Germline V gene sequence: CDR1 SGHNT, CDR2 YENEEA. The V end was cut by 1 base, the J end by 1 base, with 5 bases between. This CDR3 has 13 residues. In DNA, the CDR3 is TGTGCCAGCAGCTTAGGTCGGTCCTACGAGCAGTACTTC. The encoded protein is CASSLGRSYEQYF. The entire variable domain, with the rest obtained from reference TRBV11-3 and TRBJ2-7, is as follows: EAGVVQSPRYKIIEKKQPVAFWCNPISGHNTLYWYLQNLGQGPELLIRYENEEAVDDSQLPKDRFSAERLKGVDSTLKIQPAELGDSAVYLCASSLGRSYEQYFGPGTRLTVT.

This chain's CDR3 is CASSRPPRGDIQYF. CDR3 nucleotides: TGTGCCAGCAGCCGCCCACCCCGTGGGGACATTCAGTACTTC. J is TRBJ2-4 and V is TRBV6-1; D uncertain. V was cut by 6 bases and J by 8 bases, with 17 bases left in between. CDR3 size: 14 residues. CDR1 is MNHNS and CDR2 is SASEGT in the germline V gene.

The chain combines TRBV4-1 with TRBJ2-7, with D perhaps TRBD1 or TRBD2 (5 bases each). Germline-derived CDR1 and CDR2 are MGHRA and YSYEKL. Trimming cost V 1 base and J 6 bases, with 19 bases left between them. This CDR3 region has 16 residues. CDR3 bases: TGCGCCAGCAGCCAAGCGAGGGCAGGGTATAAGGGCGAGCAGTACTTC. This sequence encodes CASSQARAGYKGEQYF.

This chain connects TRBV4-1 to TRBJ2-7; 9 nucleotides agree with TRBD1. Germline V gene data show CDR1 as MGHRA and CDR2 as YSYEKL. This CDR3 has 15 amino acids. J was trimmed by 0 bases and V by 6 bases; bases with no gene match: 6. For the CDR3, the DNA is TGCGCCAGCAGGCGGGACAGGGTAATCTCCTACGAGCAGTACTTC. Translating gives CASRRDRVISYEQYF.